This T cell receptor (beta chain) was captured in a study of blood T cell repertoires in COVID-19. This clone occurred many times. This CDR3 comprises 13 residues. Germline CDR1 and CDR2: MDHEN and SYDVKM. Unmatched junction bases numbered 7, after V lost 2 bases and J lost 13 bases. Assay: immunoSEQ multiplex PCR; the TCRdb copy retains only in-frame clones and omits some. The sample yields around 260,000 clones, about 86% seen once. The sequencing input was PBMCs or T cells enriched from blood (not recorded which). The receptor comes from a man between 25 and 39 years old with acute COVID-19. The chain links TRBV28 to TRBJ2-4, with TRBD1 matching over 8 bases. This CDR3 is CASSLNGQGTQYF. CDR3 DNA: TGTGCCAGCAGTTTAAACGGACAGGGTACCCAGTACTTC.